The clone carrying this T cell receptor (beta chain) was counted between two and nine times. This entry is derived from a study of blood T cell repertoires in COVID-19. Study at large: The United States, Italy and Spain were the sources of the acute and convalescent COVID-19 samples. T cells, B-cell-depleted T cells, or PBMCs provided the cDNA or gDNA that served as material.

Original analysis: For nucleated cells, counts were estimated from reference gene primer amplification. The assay was immunoSEQ multiplex PCR, and TCRdb's table has in-frame clones only and misses some. D and trimming come from the DNA, and the V and J calls and clone size come from that table. Here the sample spans approximately 120,000 clones, around four fifths being singletons. CDR1 and CDR2 (germline): SEHNR, FQNEAQ (reference sequence). Between the trimmed V and J ends, which lost 5 bases and 2 bases, there was a span of 11 bases. The CDR3 sequence is 14 residues long. The chain employs TRBV7-9 and TRBJ2-3, with no clear D. This receptor was taken from a woman between 55 and 75 years old with acute or convalescent COVID-19. The sequencing sample was made of peripheral blood. The CDR3 DNA sequence: TGTGCCAGCAGCCGCTACAGATCCACAGATACGCAGTATTTT. Its translation: CASSRYRSTDTQYF.